This T cell receptor (beta chain) emerged from a study of PD-L1 blockade in urothelial cancer. Whole-study context: Males with bladder-origin urothelial cancer made up about 90% of the roughly 29 patients. Researchers looked at the blood 3 weeks (second dose) and 6 weeks after treatment began. Findings and caveats of the study: Tumor-associated TCR clones expanded more in blood at 3 weeks in patients with durable benefit.

Germline V gene lookup returns CDR1 LNHDA and CDR2 SQIVND (reference sequence). The V segment lost 4 bases and the J segment 10 bases; nucleotides outside the gene matches: 15. This CDR3 has 15 amino acids. Urothelial carcinoma affected the patients, and it was locally advanced or metastatic. Details on this clone: Its antigen is not identified.

Some clones are missing from TCRdb's copy, which holds only in-frame ones; the method was immunoSEQ multiplex PCR. This table holds roughly 50,000 clones, 60% to 80% found once. The origin of this receptor is a man aged 65-85 years with urothelial cancer. This specimen was PBMCs, taken around atezolizumab (anti-PD-L1) treatment. The chain carries TRBV19 and TRBJ1-1; TRBD1 aligns across 7 bases. The CDR3 sequence is CASSTRTGGTWRAFF. CDR3 nucleotides: TGTGCCAGTAGTACGCGGACAGGCGGGACTTGGCGAGCTTTCTTT.